This TCR beta chain stems from a study of cytomegalovirus exposure and HLA in healthy donors. Study results and caveats: As a later analysis showed, a missense DCLRE1C variant was linked to trimming of TCR beta V- and J-genes. What was likely a sequencing artifact was a cluster of highly shared sequence variants. By a later analysis, the bulk of CMV-associated TCR beta chains appeared HLA-restricted.

This clone was picked up a small number of times. Its antigen is not known. Use of 60 Vbeta and 13 Jbeta primers characterized the PCR. TCRdb's copy holds only in-frame clones and misses some; the assay was immunoSEQ multiplex PCR. The sample gives fewer than 200,000 clones, roughly 70% of which show up once; approximately 1.5% is in the top ten. Sequenced: PBMCs. The TCR sequence derives from a girl between 10 and 17 years old in good health and CMV-seronegative.

DNA of the CDR3: TGTGCCAGTGTCCGGGACAGTTATGGCTACACCTTC. This codes for CASVRDSYGYTF. The V call is TRBV5-6, the J call TRBJ1-2; 7 bases map to TRBD1. This CDR3 region has 12 residues. Trimming removed 8 bases from V and 5 bases from J; junction bases left unmatched: 6. Germline CDR1 and CDR2: SGHDT and YYEEEE.